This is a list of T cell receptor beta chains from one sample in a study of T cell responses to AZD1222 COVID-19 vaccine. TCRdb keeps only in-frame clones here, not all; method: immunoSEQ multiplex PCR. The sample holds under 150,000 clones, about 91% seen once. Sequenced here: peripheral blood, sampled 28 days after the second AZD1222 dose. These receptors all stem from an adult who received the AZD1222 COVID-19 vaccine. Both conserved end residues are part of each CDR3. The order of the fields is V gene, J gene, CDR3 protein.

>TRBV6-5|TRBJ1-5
CASSTTGGGQPQHF
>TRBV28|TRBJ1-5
CASSLGGSSNQPQHF
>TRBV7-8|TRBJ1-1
CASSLIVDSMNTEAFF
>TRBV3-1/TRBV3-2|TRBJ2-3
CASSQPLTSGGLDTQYF
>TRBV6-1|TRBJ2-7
CASSDPGYTSSYEQYF
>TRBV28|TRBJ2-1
CASSALLGGKDYNEQFF
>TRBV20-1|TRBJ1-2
CSASGTGGSYGYTF
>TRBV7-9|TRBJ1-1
CASSDQARDTEAFF
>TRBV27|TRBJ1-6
CASSPGTVLYNSPLHF
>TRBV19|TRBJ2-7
CASGGQGGYEQYF
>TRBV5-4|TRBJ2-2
CASSPDTTNTGELFF
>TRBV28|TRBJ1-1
CASSLMDRNTEAFF
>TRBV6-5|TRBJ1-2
CASSTAQRWGYTF
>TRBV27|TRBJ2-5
CASSLFGGETQYF
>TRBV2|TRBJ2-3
CASSEGGDTDTQYF
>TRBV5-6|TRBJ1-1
CASSQSRTVRLPEAFF
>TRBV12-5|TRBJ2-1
CASGRDSNVWFF
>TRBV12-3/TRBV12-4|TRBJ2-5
CASSIERRQYF
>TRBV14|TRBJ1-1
CASSQAPTVNTEAFF
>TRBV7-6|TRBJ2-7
CASSSRQGLREQYF
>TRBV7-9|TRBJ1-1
CASSQGALNTEAFF
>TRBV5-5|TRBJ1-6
CASSSERGGGWSPLHF
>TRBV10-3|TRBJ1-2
CAISDDPGQGYRYTF
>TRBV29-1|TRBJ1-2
CSVVGGRGYTF
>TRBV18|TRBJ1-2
CASSPPLDYSNYGYTF
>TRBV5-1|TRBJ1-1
CASSLSARPTQGFNTEAFF
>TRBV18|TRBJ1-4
CASSTTEQRPEKLFF
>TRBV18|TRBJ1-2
CASSPDRDIRIYGYTF
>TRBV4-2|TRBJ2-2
CASSQPWGLSAGELFF
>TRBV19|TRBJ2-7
CASSITGSGSGEQYF
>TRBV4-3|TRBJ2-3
CASSRVAGGYTDTQYF
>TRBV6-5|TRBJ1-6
CASRARENNSPLHF
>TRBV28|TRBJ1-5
CASSLSLMGLRNQPQHF
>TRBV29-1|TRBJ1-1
CSVKGVSEAFF
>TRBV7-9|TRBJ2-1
CASSPLPGLAGDEQFF
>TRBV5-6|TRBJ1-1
CASSRGSSTEAFF
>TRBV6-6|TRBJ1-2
CASMRGGTIDGYTF
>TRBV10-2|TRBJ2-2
CASSEGTYTGELFF
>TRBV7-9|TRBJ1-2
CASSSSGTTNYGYTF
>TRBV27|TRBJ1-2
CASRGTKDSGYTF
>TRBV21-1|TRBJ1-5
CASSNGTAYQPQHF
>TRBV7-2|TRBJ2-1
CASSSGPPGLASEQFF
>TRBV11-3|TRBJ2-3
CASSLDATDTQYF
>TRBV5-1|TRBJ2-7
CASSLATSGTYEQYF
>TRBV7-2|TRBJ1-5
CASSHNNQPQHF